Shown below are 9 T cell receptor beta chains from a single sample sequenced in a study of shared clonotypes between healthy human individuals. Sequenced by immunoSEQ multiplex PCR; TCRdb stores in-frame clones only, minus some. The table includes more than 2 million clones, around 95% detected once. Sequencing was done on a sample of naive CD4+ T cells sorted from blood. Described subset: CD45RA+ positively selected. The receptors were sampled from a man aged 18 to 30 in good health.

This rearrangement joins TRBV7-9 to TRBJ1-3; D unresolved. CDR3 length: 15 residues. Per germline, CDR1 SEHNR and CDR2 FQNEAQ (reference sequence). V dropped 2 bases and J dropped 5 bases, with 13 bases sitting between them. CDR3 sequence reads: CASSLSSGTRNTIYF. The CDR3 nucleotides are TGTGCCAGCAGCTTAAGTTCGGGTACTAGAAACACCATATATTTT.

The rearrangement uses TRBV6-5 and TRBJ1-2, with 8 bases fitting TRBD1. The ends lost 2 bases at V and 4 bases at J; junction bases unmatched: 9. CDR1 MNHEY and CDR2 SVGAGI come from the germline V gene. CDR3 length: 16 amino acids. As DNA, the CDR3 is TGTGCCAGCAGTTACCCCACCGGACAGGGATTCTATGGCTACACCTTC. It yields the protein CASSYPTGQGFYGYTF.

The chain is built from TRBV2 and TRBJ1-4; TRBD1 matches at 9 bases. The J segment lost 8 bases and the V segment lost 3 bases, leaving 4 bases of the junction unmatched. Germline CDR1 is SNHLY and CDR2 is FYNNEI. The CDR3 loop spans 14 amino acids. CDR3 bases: TGTGCCAGCAGTGACCGGGACAGGGCCGAAAAACTGTTTTTT. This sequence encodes CASSDRDRAEKLFF.

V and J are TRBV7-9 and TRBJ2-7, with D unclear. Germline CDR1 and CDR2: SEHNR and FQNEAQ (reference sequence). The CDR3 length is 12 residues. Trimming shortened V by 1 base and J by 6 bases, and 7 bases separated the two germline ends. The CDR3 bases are TGTGCCAGCAGCTTAGGTTACTCCGAGCAGTACTTC. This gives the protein CASSLGYSEQYF. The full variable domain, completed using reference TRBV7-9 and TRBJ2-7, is DTGVSQNPRHKITKRGQNVTFRCDPISEHNRLYWYRQTLGQGPEFLTYFQNEAQLEKSRLLSDRFSAERPKGSFSTLEIQRTEQGDSAMYLCASSLGYSEQYFGPGTRLTVT.

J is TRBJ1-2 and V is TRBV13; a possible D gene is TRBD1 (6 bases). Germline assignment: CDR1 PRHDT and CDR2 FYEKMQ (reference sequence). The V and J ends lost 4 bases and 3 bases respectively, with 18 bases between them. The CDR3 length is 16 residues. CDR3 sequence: CASSSNPRGRDYGYTF. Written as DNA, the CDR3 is TGTGCCAGCAGCTCTAACCCCAGGGGCCGGGACTATGGCTACACCTTC.

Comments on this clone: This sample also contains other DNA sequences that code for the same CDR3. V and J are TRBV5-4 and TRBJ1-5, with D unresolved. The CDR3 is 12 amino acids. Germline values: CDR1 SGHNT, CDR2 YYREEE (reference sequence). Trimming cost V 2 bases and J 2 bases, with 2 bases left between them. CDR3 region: CASSLGNQPQHF. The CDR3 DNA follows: TGTGCCAGCAGCTTAGGCAATCAGCCCCAGCATTTT.

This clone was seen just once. The chain's CDR3 is CAWSDSGRILGNEQFF. The CDR3 coding sequence is TGTGCCTGGAGTGATAGCGGGAGGATCTTGGGCAATGAGCAGTTCTTC. The J gene is TRBJ2-1, the V gene TRBV30, with TRBD2 matching 10 bases. The germline V gene encodes CDR1 GTSNPN and CDR2 SVGIG (reference sequence). CDR3 length: 16 amino acids. Unmatched junction bases numbered 9, after V lost 1 base and J lost 6 bases.

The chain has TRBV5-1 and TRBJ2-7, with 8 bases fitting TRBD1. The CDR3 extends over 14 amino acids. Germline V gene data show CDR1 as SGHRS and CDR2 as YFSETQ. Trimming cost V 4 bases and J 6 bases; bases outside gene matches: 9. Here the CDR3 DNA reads TGCGCCAGCAGCCGGGGGACAGGTGTCGGCGAGCAGTACTTC. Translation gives CASSRGTGVGEQYF.

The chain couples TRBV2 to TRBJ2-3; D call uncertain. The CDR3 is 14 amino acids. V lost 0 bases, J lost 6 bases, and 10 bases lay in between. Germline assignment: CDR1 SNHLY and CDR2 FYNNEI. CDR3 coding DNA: TGTGCCAGCAGTGAAGCGCTTCCAGTTGATACGCAGTATTTT. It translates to CASSEALPVDTQYF.